These 2 T cell receptor beta chains were sequenced from one sample in a study of T cell clonotyping in hematopoietic cell transplantation. The table came from immunoSEQ multiplex PCR; TCRdb's copy has only in-frame clones and leaves some out. Here the sample spans about 9,300 clones, around 80% being singletons. Sample: PBMCs, taken at the time of graft-versus-host disease after allogeneic stem cell transplant. These receptors all come from a male patient in his sixties who had an allogeneic stem cell transplant from an unrelated donor, so the T cells may come from the graft donor. Some clones in this sample may be carry-over from other donors' samples.

The CDR3 region is CASSQGTGGFHEQYF. The CDR3 coding sequence is TGCGCCAGCAGCCAAGGGACAGGGGGCTTCCACGAGCAGTACTTC. The V gene is TRBV4-3, the J gene TRBJ2-7, with TRBD1 matching over 11 bases. Germline CDR1 LGHNA, CDR2 YSLEER. This CDR3 region has 15 residues. The J segment lost 5 bases and the V segment lost 1 base, leaving 4 bases of the junction unmatched.

This rearrangement joins TRBV7-2 to TRBJ1-1; D is uncertain. Per germline, CDR1 SGHTA and CDR2 FQGNSA. The CDR3 covers 13 residues. Trimming cost V 4 bases and J 4 bases, with 10 bases left between them. CDR3 residues: CASSSPTGTEAFF. CDR3 bases: TGTGCCAGCAGCTCTCCAACGGGCACTGAAGCTTTCTTT.